The clone carrying this TCR beta chain came up many times. Its specificity is unknown. The data were obtained in a study of T cell repertoires in cytomegalovirus infection. Each CDR3 protein gets one entry after TCRdb re-called the reads with MiXCR. This table has 600,000 to 800,000 distinct CDR3 sequences, 24% appearing once. Study-wide results and caveats: Cumulative frequency of public TCR beta families picked out carriers of CMV plus the relevant HLA. Dominant in the ex vivo response were TCR beta clonotypes restricted by HLA-C and specific for CMV.

Germline assignment: CDR1 SGHDN and CDR2 FVKESK. Trimming cost V 3 bases and J 7 bases, with 12 bases left between them. The CDR3 is made up of 13 amino acids. J is TRBJ1-2 and V is TRBV14; D is uncertain. The specimen sequenced was CD8+ T cells from PBMCs. The source is a human donor in good health (CMV status not recorded). Some clones in this sample may be carry-over from other donors' samples. The CDR3 sequence is CASSHARSLGYTF. The CDR3 nucleotides read TGTGCCAGCAGCCACGCCCGCTCTCTTGGCTACACCTTC.